The clone carrying this TCR beta chain showed up just once. Per the original methods: Estimation of nucleated cell counts was performed using reference gene primer amplification. TCRdb's copy holds only in-frame clones and misses some; the assay was immunoSEQ multiplex PCR. V and J calls and clone size are given by that table; D and trimming were obtained from the DNA. The profile shows around 42,000 clones, around 84% of them singletons. These data are taken from a study of blood T cell repertoires in COVID-19. Background on the study: Samples taken during acute and convalescent COVID-19 were collected in the United States, Italy and Spain. PBMCs, B-cell-depleted T cells, or T cells were the source of the cDNA or gDNA that made up the material.

CDR3 length: 16 residues. Trimming took 2 bases from V and 3 from J; bases not matched to a gene: 9. Per the germline V gene, CDR1 is MNHEY and CDR2 is SVGAGI. The chain joins TRBV6-5 to TRBJ2-7, with TRBD1 identical over 8 bases. Material: peripheral blood. This TCR derives from a man in his sixties or seventies with acute or convalescent COVID-19. The CDR3 protein is CASSYGTGDFFYEQYF. The CDR3 bases are TGTGCCAGCAGTTACGGGACAGGTGATTTTTTCTACGAGCAGTACTTC.